This TCR beta chain was identified during a study of CD8 T cells in Susac syndrome. Remarks on this clonotype: At one end, the junction sequence differs from germline, possibly due to a read error.

With random hexamers, 0.5 to 1 ug RNA was reverse transcribed. The amplification used immunoSEQ multiplex PCR on TCR beta CDR3; it spanned 54 Vbeta and 13 Jbeta. A single record per CDR3 protein comes from TCRdb applying MiXCR to the immunoSEQ multiplex PCR reads. The sample consists of 160,000 or so distinct CDR3 sequences, 92% of them appearing once. Controls comprised healthy donors matched for age and sex. TEMRA cells were FACS-enriched, with CD8+ and CD4+ T cells isolated negatively. The germline CDR1 and CDR2 sequences are SGHRS and YFSETQ. CDR3 size: 15 residues. This receptor was taken from a human donor in good health. Sequencing was performed on CD4+ T cells from PBMCs. The chain employs TRBV5-1 and TRBJ2-7, with D possibly TRBD2 on 5 matching bases. The CDR3 loop reads CASNLRASDNYEQYF. CDR3 bases: TGCGCCAGCAACTTGAGGGCCTCAGATAATTACGAGCAGTACTTC.